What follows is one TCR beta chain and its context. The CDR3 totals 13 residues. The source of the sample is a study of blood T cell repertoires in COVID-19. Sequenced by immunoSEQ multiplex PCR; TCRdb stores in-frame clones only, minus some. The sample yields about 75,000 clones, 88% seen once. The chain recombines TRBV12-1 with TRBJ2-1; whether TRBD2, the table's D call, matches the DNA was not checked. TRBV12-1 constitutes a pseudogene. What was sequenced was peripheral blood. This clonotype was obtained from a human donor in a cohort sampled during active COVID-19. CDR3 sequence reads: CASSQMDSNEQFF. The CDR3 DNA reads TGTGCCAGCAGCCAAATGGACTCAAATGAGCAGTTCTTC.